This T cell receptor (beta chain) appears in the sequencing data of a study of blood T cells in healthy people across ages. Study-wide points: The study lacked donor CMV status, which possibly confounded expanded clonotype changes. Considered underestimates were the diversity estimates obtained from one million T cells.

Concerning this clonotype itself: Its cognate antigen is unknown.

The V end was cut by 0 bases, the J end by 1 base, with 8 bases between. The V gene's germline CDR1 is DFQATT and CDR2 SNEGSKA (reference sequence). CDR3 length: 14 amino acids. The use of a sample-barcoded 5' primer and a J-beta primer mix characterized a second PCR of roughly 6 to 11 cycles. TCRdb ran MiXCR on the 5' RACE reads and lists one entry per CDR3 protein. The sample has 800,000 to 900,000 distinct CDR3 sequences; under 80% are singletons. Isolation yielded PBMCs, at least 6 million per sample, in every case. Sequencing input: blood. The chain uses TRBV20-1 and TRBJ2-3; D ambiguous. The sequence was obtained from a man under 40 in good health. CDR3 DNA: TGCAGTGCTAGAGATCCAAGCGGCACAGATACGCAGTATTTT. Protein product: CSARDPSGTDTQYF.